This passage covers 21 T cell receptor beta chains from one sample sequenced in a study of ipilimumab plus nivolumab after autologous stem cell transplantation. Produced via immunoSEQ multiplex PCR; TCRdb's table is partial and in-frame only. Altogether tens of thousands of clones are present, 83% being singletons, with the ten largest covering 2% to 2.5%. Sequencing used PBMCs, obtained in a trial of ipilimumab plus nivolumab as post-transplant consolidation. The receptor source for this set is a male donor with diffuse large B-cell lymphoma.

The V and J genes are TRBV6-5 and TRBJ1-3, with D hard to call. Germline values: CDR1 MNHEY, CDR2 SVGAGI. There are 16 residues in the CDR3. The V gene lost 1 base and the J gene lost 0 bases, with 10 bases spanning the gap. In DNA, the CDR3 is TGTGCCAGCAGTTACTTGGGCGGGAACTCTGGAAACACCATATATTTT. Protein: CASSYLGGNSGNTIYF.

This clone was observed a handful of times. This rearrangement joins TRBV5-1 to TRBJ1-1; the match to TRBD1 covers 7 bases. The germline gives CDR1 SGHRS, CDR2 YFSETQ. The CDR3 length is 14 residues. The trim removed 4 bases at V and 1 base at J, leaving 4 bases unmatched. The CDR3 DNA reads as TGCGCCAGCAGCCCGACAGGGAGGAACACTGAAGCTTTCTTT. Amino acid sequence: CASSPTGRNTEAFF.

This clone has a single count. The chain uses TRBV4-2 and TRBJ2-3; TRBD2 might be the D (6 bases). Germline-derived CDR1 and CDR2 are LGHNA and YNFKEQ. The CDR3 extends over 14 amino acids. V was pared by 7 bases and J by 2 bases, with 13 bases between. In DNA form, the CDR3 reads TGTGCCAGCAAGGGACTCATGACCACAGATACGCAGTATTTT. This encodes CASKGLMTTDTQYF.

The chain links TRBV2 to TRBJ2-5, with TRBD1 matching 7 bases. Judging by the DNA end, TRBJ2-7 fits better; the J call may be wrong. CDR1 is SNHLY and CDR2 is FYNNEI in the germline V gene. The CDR3 totals 13 residues. The CDR3 bases are TGTGCCAGCAGGGCAGGGGGAGCGCCCGAGCAGTACTTC. This gives the protein CASRAGGAPEQYF.

The gene calls are TRBV19 and TRBJ1-1; D gene ambiguous. There are 15 residues in the CDR3. Deletions cut 1 base from V and 6 bases from J, with 15 bases between. Germline lookup yields CDR1 LNHDA and CDR2 SQIVND (reference sequence). Written as DNA, the CDR3 is TGTGCCAGTAGTATAGCTGGGTACCTGATCTCTGAAGCTTTCTTT. It translates to CASSIAGYLISEAFF.

The chain joins TRBV11-2 to TRBJ1-2; 7 bases agree with TRBD1. V gave up 5 bases and J gave up 3 bases; unmatched junction bases: 6. The CDR3 sequence is 14 residues long. Germline V lookup: CDR1 SGHAT, CDR2 FQNNGV. DNA of the CDR3: TGTGCCAGCAGCCCCTGGGACAGCTACTATGGCTACACCTTC. This sequence encodes CASSPWDSYYGYTF.

The CDR3 sequence is CASSEGWETQYF. In DNA form, the CDR3 reads TGTGCCAGCAGTGAGGGGTGGGAGACCCAGTACTTC. V gene TRBV6-1 combines with J gene TRBJ2-5; unclear D gene. V lost 3 bases and J lost 5, with 7 bases in between. Germline V gene data show CDR1 as MNHNS and CDR2 as SASEGT. The CDR3 covers 12 residues.

The rearrangement links TRBV6-6 to TRBJ2-5; TRBD2 aligns across 12 bases. Per germline, CDR1 MNHNY and CDR2 SVGAGI (reference sequence). The CDR3 has 14 amino acids. V lost 6 bases, J lost 3 bases, and 2 bases stayed unmatched. CDR3 loop: CASSRLAGEETQYF. The CDR3 DNA reads as TGTGCCAGCAGCCGACTAGCGGGGGAAGAGACCCAGTACTTC.

The genes are TRBV9 and TRBJ2-3; 7 bases align to TRBD1. Germline CDR1 is SGDLS and CDR2 is YYNGEE. The CDR3 has 16 amino acids. V lost 3 bases to trimming and J lost 5 bases; unmatched junction nucleotides: 12. This CDR3 reads CASSARQGRNGDTQYF. CDR3 DNA sequence: TGTGCCAGCAGCGCCCGACAGGGCAGAAACGGAGATACGCAGTATTTT.

This clone showed up just a few times. The chain joins TRBV2 to TRBJ1-1, with TRBD1 as a possible D gene (5 bases). Trimming took 2 bases from V and 3 from J, leaving 10 bases between them. The CDR3 sequence is 14 residues long. Germline V gene lookup returns CDR1 SNHLY and CDR2 FYNNEI. The CDR3 DNA is TGTGCCAGCAGTGAACAGGGAGGGGACACTGAAGCTTTCTTT. Its translation is CASSEQGGDTEAFF.

In this sample, this clone turned up once. The chain uses TRBV6-5 and TRBJ1-1; no definite D call. The CDR3 length is 10 residues. The V end lost 9 bases, the J end lost 0 bases, and 2 bases lay between the germline ends. Germline loops: CDR1 MNHEY, CDR2 SVGAGI. CDR3 amino acids: CASLNTEAFF. For the CDR3, the DNA is TGTGCCAGTTTGAACACTGAAGCTTTCTTT.

The V call is TRBV27, the J call TRBJ1-2; D uncertain. Germline V gives CDR1 MNHEY, CDR2 SMNVEV (reference sequence). V lost 6 bases and J 4 bases, leaving 12 bases between the germline ends. CDR3 size: 13 residues. CDR3 residues: CASSYGEGYGYTF. The CDR3 region has the DNA TGTGCCAGCAGCTATGGTGAGGGCTATGGCTACACCTTC.

This chain connects TRBV19 to TRBJ1-5; a possible D gene is TRBD1 (5 bases). Trimming pared 6 bases from V and 1 base from J, leaving 16 bases between. The length of the CDR3 is 16 residues. Germline CDR1 is LNHDA and CDR2 is SQIVND (reference sequence). The CDR3 loop is CASRDSGTVSNQPQHF. CDR3 nucleotides: TGTGCCAGTAGGGATTCCGGGACTGTGAGCAATCAGCCCCAGCATTTT.

V and J are TRBV6-5 and TRBJ2-1; weak D call: TRBD1 (6 bases). Germline V gene lookup returns CDR1 MNHEY and CDR2 SVGAGI. The V gene lost 6 bases and the J gene lost 3 bases, with 15 bases spanning the gap. The CDR3 is made up of 15 amino acids. CDR3 sequence reads: CASRLQGRIYNEQFF. Written as DNA, the CDR3 is TGTGCCAGCAGGCTTCAGGGGAGAATCTACAATGAGCAGTTCTTC.

The chain joins TRBV5-5 to TRBJ2-3; 7 bases line up with TRBD1. After removal of 0 bases from V and 0 bases from J, the junction contained 4 bases not matched to a gene. This CDR3 has 16 residues. The germline gives CDR1 SGHKS, CDR2 YYEKEE (reference sequence). CDR3 nucleotide sequence: TGTGCCAGCAGCTTGGGCCGACAGGGCAGCACAGATACGCAGTATTTT. The encoded protein is CASSLGRQGSTDTQYF.

This clone showed up just a few times. This sequence joins TRBV4-1 and TRBJ1-2; perhaps TRBD1 as D (6 bases). The germline V gene encodes CDR1 MGHRA and CDR2 YSYEKL. Between the trimmed V and J ends, which lost 4 bases and 3 bases, there was a span of 15 bases. CDR3 length equals 15 residues. CDR3 amino acids: CASSPGAGEHYGYTF. The CDR3 DNA follows: TGCGCCAGCAGCCCGGGGGCGGGCGAACACTATGGCTACACCTTC.

The rearrangement links TRBV7-9 to TRBJ2-7; TRBD2 agrees at 11 bases. J was trimmed by 1 base and V by 4 bases; bases with no gene match: 9. The germline V gene encodes CDR1 SEHNR and CDR2 FQNEAQ (reference sequence). The CDR3 sequence is 17 residues long. In nucleotides, the CDR3 is TGTGCCAGCAGCTACCCCGACCTAGCGGGGGGTTCCTACGAGCAGTACTTC. This gives the protein CASSYPDLAGGSYEQYF.

This CDR3 is CASRGPATDTQYF. CDR3 bases: TGTGCCAGCAGGGGTCCGGCGACAGATACGCAGTATTTT. The V call is TRBV2, the J call TRBJ2-3, with D uncertain. V lost 6 bases and J lost 3, with 10 bases in between. The CDR3 is made up of 13 amino acids. CDR1 and CDR2 (germline): SNHLY, FYNNEI.

The chain uses TRBV29-1 and TRBJ1-2; weak D call: TRBD1 (6 bases). Germline CDR1 and CDR2: SQVTM and ANQGSEA. The germline V and J ends were trimmed by 6 bases and 0 bases, with 11 bases remaining between them. CDR3 length: 13 residues. CDR3 bases: TGCAGCGTCCAACAGGGAGCTAACTATGGCTACACCTTC. It specifies CSVQQGANYGYTF.

The gene calls are TRBV14 and TRBJ2-5; D might be TRBD2 (5 bases). CDR1 is SGHDN, CDR2 FVKESK, per germline. The CDR3 length is 15 residues. V shed 1 base and J shed 4 bases, with 13 bases lying between them. CDR3 residues: CASSQGRHGPETQYF. CDR3 in DNA: TGTGCCAGCAGCCAAGGGAGGCATGGTCCAGAGACCCAGTACTTC.

The chain carries TRBV5-1 and TRBJ1-1, with 8 bases matching TRBD1. Germline lookup yields CDR1 SGHRS and CDR2 YFSETQ. V lost 4 bases to trimming and J lost 0 bases; unmatched junction nucleotides: 14. The CDR3 has 18 amino acids. The CDR3 loop reads CASSPRTGSGPLNTEAFF. The CDR3 DNA is TGCGCCAGCAGCCCACGGACAGGGAGCGGGCCGCTGAACACTGAAGCTTTCTTT.